This T cell receptor (beta chain) was identified during a study of blood T cell repertoires in COVID-19. Study overall: Specimens from acute and convalescent COVID-19 originated in the United States, Italy and Spain. Sources were T cells, B-cell-depleted T cells, or PBMCs; the material itself was cDNA or gDNA.

In the original workflow: Scientists estimated how many nucleated cells there were by amplifying reference gene primers. TCRdb's copy holds only in-frame clones and misses some; the assay was immunoSEQ multiplex PCR. V, J and clone size are those of that table, while D and trimming were read from the DNA. The repertoire holds some 200,000 clones, 89% seen once, with around 4.8% in the top ten. V lost 0 bases to trimming and J lost 6 bases, with 14 bases between them. Germline V lookup: CDR1 MNHNS, CDR2 SASEGT. This CDR3 has 15 residues. The source is a woman in her 40s with acute or convalescent COVID-19. The chain links TRBV6-1 to TRBJ1-1; D is unclear. Sequencing was carried out using peripheral blood. The CDR3 spells CASSEADRGWSEAFF. For the CDR3, the DNA is TGTGCCAGCAGTGAAGCTGACCGAGGTTGGTCTGAAGCTTTCTTT.